Each of the 29 T cell receptor beta chains below was sequenced from the same sample in a study of immune characterization of retroperitoneal liposarcoma. TCRdb re-called the PCR reads through MiXCR, storing one row per CDR3 protein. The top ten hold roughly 7.3% of the sample, which has more than 15,000 distinct CDR3 sequences, approximately 40% seen once. Sequenced input: blood. These receptors all come from a male donor with retroperitoneal liposarcoma.

Worth noting for this clonotype: The final CDR3 position lacks the conserved phenylalanine or tryptophan, pointing to a likely read error. The gene calls are TRBV7-2 and TRBJ2-1; TRBD1 matches 8 bases. The end of the DNA aligns better with TRBJ2-5, so the J call may be wrong. This CDR3 is built from 15 residues. The germline V gene has CDR1 SGHTA and CDR2 FQGNSA. For the CDR3, the DNA is TGTGCCAGCAGCTTCAGGACAGGGAATCAAGAGACCCAGTACTGC. Its protein product is CASSFRTGNQETQYC.

This chain uses TRBV27 with TRBJ2-1; 7 bases agree with TRBD1. The J call could be wrong; TRBJ2-7 is a better fit for the DNA end. This CDR3 has 13 amino acids. The V gene's germline CDR1 is MNHEY and CDR2 SMNVEV (reference sequence). CDR3 in amino acids: CASIGTVSYEQYF. The CDR3, as DNA: TGTGCCAGCATCGGGACAGTCTCCTACGAGCAGTACTTC.

This clonotype was picked up a small number of times. The genes are TRBV12-3 or TRBV12-4 and TRBJ2-5; a possible D gene is TRBD2 (5 bases). The CDR3 has 13 residues. V was trimmed by 6 bases and J by 5 bases, leaving 13 bases between them. The DNA for the CDR3 is TGTGCCAGCAGCGTGGGAGATTGGGAGACCCAGTACTTC. Translating it yields CASSVGDWETQYF.

In this sample, this clonotype is medium-sized. The V gene is TRBV7-2, the J gene TRBJ2-5; the D gene is possibly TRBD2 (6 bases). The J call may be mistaken, given a closer DNA end match to TRBJ2-7. The CDR3 sequence is 14 residues long. Germline V gene sequence: CDR1 SGHTA, CDR2 FQGNSA. The CDR3 protein is CASSVEEGAYEQYF. The CDR3 DNA is TGTGCCAGCAGCGTGGAGGAGGGTGCTTACGAGCAGTACTTC.

This clonotype turned up a few times. V is TRBV12-3 or TRBV12-4 and J is TRBJ1-5; D is perhaps TRBD1 (5 bases). The CDR3 consists of 13 residues. The V and J ends lost 5 bases and 7 bases respectively, with 12 bases between them. The CDR3 reads CASSTTVGQPQHF. CDR3 DNA sequence: TGTGCCAGCAGTACGACAGTGGGGCAGCCCCAGCATTTT.

The chain uses TRBV6-8 and TRBJ1-1, with 10 positions matching TRBD1. The germline V gene has CDR1 MNHGY and CDR2 SAAAGT. V lost 3 bases and J lost 5; bases outside the gene matches: 6. The length of the CDR3 is 15 residues. CDR3 protein: CASSYSDRGLTEAFF. The CDR3 DNA is TGTGCCAGCAGTTATTCCGACAGGGGGCTGACTGAAGCTTTCTTT.

This clonotype was recorded at least ten times. The chain employs TRBV7-2 and TRBJ2-1; 7 bases match TRBD1. The CDR3 sequence is 14 residues long. V lost 7 bases to trimming and J lost 3 bases; unmatched junction nucleotides: 6. CDR1 is SGHTA, CDR2 FQGNSA, per germline. CDR3 residues: CASTKGTVYNEQFF. CDR3 DNA sequence: TGTGCCAGCACAAAAGGGACAGTCTACAATGAGCAGTTCTTC.

The V gene is TRBV27, the J gene TRBJ2-7; TRBD1 matches at 8 bases. Germline trimming cut 3 bases from V and 2 bases from J; bases unmatched to any gene: 12. The CDR3 runs 17 residues. CDR1 MNHEY and CDR2 SMNVEV come from the germline V gene (reference sequence). The DNA for the CDR3 is TGTGCCAGCAGTTTCCAATTTGGACAGGGTATAGCCTACGAGCAGTACTTC. Amino acids: CASSFQFGQGIAYEQYF.

This clonotype was seen a handful of times. This chain links TRBV12-3 or TRBV12-4 with TRBJ1-3; a possible D gene is TRBD1 (5 bases). V was trimmed by 1 base and J by 8 bases, leaving 12 bases between them. The length of the CDR3 is 14 residues. CDR3 region: CASSLDSRGHTIYF. CDR3 nucleotides: TGTGCCAGCAGTTTAGACTCAAGGGGTCACACCATATATTTT.

The chain carries TRBV24-1 and TRBJ2-2; D remains unclear. V lost 9 bases, J lost 3 bases, and 4 bases lay in between. CDR3 length: 11 residues. From germline, CDR1 is KGHDR and CDR2 SFDVKD. As DNA, the CDR3 is TGTGCCACCCGGGACACCGGGGAGCTGTTTTTT. This encodes CATRDTGELFF.

The rearrangement uses TRBV6-1 and TRBJ2-1, with TRBD2 identical over 13 bases. The germline gives CDR1 MNHNS, CDR2 SASEGT. V lost 2 bases to trimming and J lost 7 bases; unmatched junction nucleotides: 14. The CDR3 contains 19 residues. The CDR3 sequence: CASSELGTSGVSRVNEQFF. As DNA, the CDR3 is TGTGCCAGCAGTGAACTCGGGACTAGCGGGGTATCGAGGGTGAATGAGCAGTTCTTC.

This clonotype is medium-sized (0.01 to 0.1%) by share. The chain links TRBV27 to TRBJ2-1, with 7 bases aligning to TRBD2. The junction had 7 bases not matched to a gene; V was cut back by 6 bases and J by 5 bases. Per germline, CDR1 MNHEY and CDR2 SMNVEV (reference sequence). The CDR3 has 14 residues. The CDR3 bases are TGTGCCAGCAGCCGCGGGAGTACCGACAATGAGCAGTTCTTC. This encodes CASSRGSTDNEQFF.

The chain employs TRBV6-8 and TRBJ2-1, with D perhaps matching TRBD2 (6 bases). The V end lost 2 bases, the J end lost 13 bases, and 27 bases lay between the germline ends. CDR1 and CDR2 from the germline V gene are MNHGY and SAAAGT. The CDR3 extends over 17 amino acids. In DNA form, the CDR3 reads TGTGCCAGCAGTTACAGCAGAGGCAGGGACTTTAGGGAGACCCAGTTCTTC. It is translated as CASSYSRGRDFRETQFF.

This clonotype was observed a few times. The chain has TRBV12-5 and TRBJ1-1; weak D call: TRBD1 (5 bases). The length of the CDR3 is 14 residues. Germline CDR1 is LGHNT and CDR2 is FRNRAP. V was trimmed by 7 bases and J by 1 base, leaving 13 bases between them. CDR3 protein: CASALGTANTEAFF. CDR3 sequence (DNA): TGTGCTAGTGCCCTAGGGACGGCGAACACTGAAGCTTTCTTT.

By its share, this clonotype is medium-sized (0.01 to 0.1%). The CDR3 DNA sequence: TGTGCCAGCAAAAGCGCCTCTAAGCGGGAGCAGTACTTC. Its protein product is CASKSASKREQYF. The chain uses TRBV6-1 and TRBJ2-1; tentatively, D is TRBD2 (5 bases). The assigned J gene may be wrong: the sequence end matches TRBJ2-7 better. CDR1 and CDR2 (germline): MNHNS, SASEGT. This CDR3 has 13 amino acids.

This clonotype was counted at least ten times. The chain recombines TRBV11-3 with TRBJ2-3; maybe TRBD1 (5 bases). CDR1 and CDR2 (germline): SGHNT, YENEEA. The CDR3 has 16 amino acids. V lost 1 base and J 3 bases, leaving 14 bases between the germline ends. The CDR3 sequence: CASSLGGRRRTDTQYF. The CDR3 DNA is TGTGCCAGCAGCTTAGGGGGCCGGCGACGGACAGATACGCAGTATTTT.

This clonotype was recorded a few times. The chain recombines TRBV6-1 with TRBJ2-7; TRBD1 agrees at 12 bases. CDR3 length: 16 amino acids. After removal of 8 bases from V and 2 bases from J, the junction contained 10 bases not matched to a gene. CDR1 is MNHNS and CDR2 is SASEGT in the germline V gene. The chain's CDR3 is CASGGGDRGPTYEQYF. CDR3 nucleotides: TGTGCCAGCGGGGGTGGGGACAGGGGGCCCACCTACGAGCAGTACTTC.

This clonotype came up a few times. The rearrangement links TRBV12-3 or TRBV12-4 to TRBJ2-3, with D maybe TRBD1 (5 bases). This CDR3 comprises 15 residues. V dropped 0 bases and J dropped 3 bases, with 10 bases sitting between them. CDR3 in DNA: TGTGCCAGCAGTTTAGCGCTTGACAGAACAGATACGCAGTATTTT. As protein: CASSLALDRTDTQYF.

On this clonotype itself: Being one base from a much bigger clone, this may be a read error. The V gene is TRBV6-2 or TRBV6-3, the J gene TRBJ2-6; possibly TRBD2 for D (5 bases). CDR1 is MNHEY, CDR2 SVGEGT, per germline. The V end lost 2 bases, the J end lost 0 bases, and 5 bases lay between the germline ends. The CDR3 is 15 residues long. This CDR3 is CASSYGSSGANVLTF. CDR3 nucleotides: TGTGCCAGCAGTTACGGGAGCTCTGGGGCCAACGTCCTGACTTTC.

The chain links TRBV11-2 to TRBJ2-5; D remains ambiguous. The J call is doubtful: the DNA matches TRBJ2-7 better. Germline CDR1 is SGHAT and CDR2 is FQNNGV. This CDR3 contains 13 residues. The CDR3 spells CASSFSMGGEQYF. In DNA form, the CDR3 reads TGTGCCAGCAGCTTTTCGATGGGTGGCGAGCAGTACTTC.

This clonotype was detected only a few times. This rearrangement joins TRBV6-6 to TRBJ1-1, with a tentative D call TRBD1 (6 bases). The CDR3 runs to 14 residues. Trimming took off 2 bases at V and 7 bases at J, with 14 bases between the two ends. The V gene's germline CDR1 is MNHNY and CDR2 SVGAGI (reference sequence). DNA of the CDR3: TGTGCCAGCAGTTACCGGATCGGGACAAATGAAGCTTTCTTT. Its protein product is CASSYRIGTNEAFF.

This clonotype ranks as large. This chain links TRBV6-1 with TRBJ2-3, with 10 bases identical to TRBD1. The CDR3 contains 16 residues. V was pared by 6 bases and J by 4 bases, with 10 bases of the junction left unmatched. Germline values: CDR1 MNHNS, CDR2 SASEGT. The CDR3 sequence: CASRNPGQGPSDTQYF. CDR3 DNA: TGTGCCAGCAGAAACCCGGGACAGGGGCCCTCAGATACGCAGTATTTT.

This clonotype showed up just a few times. The rearrangement links TRBV6-5 to TRBJ2-1; D not certain. The CDR3 runs 19 residues. The V end was cut by 2 bases, the J end by 13 bases, with 33 bases between. Germline CDR1 reads MNHEY; CDR2 reads SVGAGI. The chain's CDR3 is CASSYAIWVARRYQETQFF. The CDR3 nucleotides are TGTGCCAGCAGTTACGCCATATGGGTGGCTAGACGGTACCAAGAGACCCAGTTCTTC.

The chain carries TRBV4-1 and TRBJ2-5; 13 bases map to TRBD2. This CDR3 has 17 amino acids. Per the germline V gene, CDR1 is MGHRA and CDR2 is YSYEKL. V was clipped by 2 bases and J by 11 bases; unmatched bases: 14. CDR3 in amino acids: CASSQWTSGRNYNEQYF. In DNA, the CDR3 is TGCGCCAGCAGCCAATGGACTAGCGGGAGAAACTACAATGAGCAGTACTTC.

The CDR3, as DNA: TGTGCCAGCAGCCTCCAAGAGACCCAGTTCTTC. Translated: CASSLQETQFF. V is TRBV7-3 and J is TRBJ2-1; D not resolved. CDR1 and CDR2 (germline): SGHTA, FQGTGA. Trimming took off 5 bases at V and 13 bases at J, with 12 bases between the two ends. CDR3 size: 11 residues. Drawing the rest from reference TRBV7-3 and TRBJ2-1, the complete variable domain is GAGVSQTPSNKVTEKGKYVELRCDPISGHTALYWYRQSLGQGPEFLIYFQGTGAADDSGLPNDRFFAVRPEGSVSTLKIQRTERGDSAVYLCASSLQETQFFGPGTRLTVL.

By its share, this clonotype is large. This chain joins TRBV7-2 and TRBJ2-3; no clear D gene. CDR1 SGHTA and CDR2 FQGNSA come from the germline V gene. The CDR3 is 16 residues long. Deletions cut 1 base from V and 3 bases from J, with 14 bases between. The DNA for the CDR3 is TGTGCCAGCAGCTTAGGGATCCAGCTCGGGACAGATACGCAGTATTTT. It encodes CASSLGIQLGTDTQYF.

This clonotype has just a few counts. This chain connects TRBV6-6 to TRBJ1-5, with 7 bases that match TRBD1. The J segment lost 5 bases and the V segment lost 4 bases, leaving 8 bases of the junction unmatched. The germline CDR1 and CDR2 sequences are MNHNY and SVGAGI (reference sequence). The CDR3 has 15 amino acids. In DNA, the CDR3 is TGTGCCAGCAGTTTAGGGCAGGGGGGGGATCAGCCCCAGCATTTT. Translated: CASSLGQGGDQPQHF.

This clonotype was picked up many times. The chain recombines TRBV7-8 with TRBJ2-2, with no clear D. In germline, CDR1 is SGHVS, CDR2 FQNEAQ. The V end was cut by 5 bases, the J end by 5 bases, with 6 bases between. CDR3 length equals 12 residues. Here the CDR3 DNA reads TGTGCCAGCAGCCCTCTTACCGGGGAGCTGTTTTTT. This gives the protein CASSPLTGELFF.

This clonotype was seen a handful of times. CDR3 protein: CASSLNGGGDEQFF. In DNA, the CDR3 is TGCGCCAGCAGCTTAAATGGAGGGGGGGATGAGCAGTTCTTC. This sequence joins TRBV5-1 and TRBJ2-1; possibly TRBD2 for D (7 bases). The length of the CDR3 is 14 residues. Trimming took off 2 bases at V and 8 bases at J, with 14 bases between the two ends. From germline, CDR1 is SGHRS and CDR2 YFSETQ.